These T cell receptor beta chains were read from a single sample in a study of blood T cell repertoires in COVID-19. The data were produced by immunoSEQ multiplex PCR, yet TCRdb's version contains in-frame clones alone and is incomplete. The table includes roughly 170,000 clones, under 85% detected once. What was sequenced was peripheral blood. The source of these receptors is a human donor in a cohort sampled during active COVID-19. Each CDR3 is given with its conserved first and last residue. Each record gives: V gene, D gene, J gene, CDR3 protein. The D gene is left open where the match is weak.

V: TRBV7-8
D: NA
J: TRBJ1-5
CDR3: CASSLGGVNSNQPQHF

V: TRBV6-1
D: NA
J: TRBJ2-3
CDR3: CASSEAGGARTDTQYF

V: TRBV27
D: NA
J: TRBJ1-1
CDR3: CASSLSAGVNTEAFF

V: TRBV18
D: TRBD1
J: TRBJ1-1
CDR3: CASSTGVETEAFF

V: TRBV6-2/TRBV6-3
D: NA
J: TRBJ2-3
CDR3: CASSYRSGDAPPGQYF

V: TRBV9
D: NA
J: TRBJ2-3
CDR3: CASSVYDFLRDTQYF

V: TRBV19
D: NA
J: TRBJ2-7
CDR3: CASSMTGERSYEQYF

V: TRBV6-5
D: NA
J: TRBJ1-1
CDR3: CASSYRGGTAFF

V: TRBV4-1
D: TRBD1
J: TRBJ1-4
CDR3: CASSQDAGDRVTSDEKLFF

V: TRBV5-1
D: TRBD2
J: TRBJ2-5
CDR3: CASSLGEGETQYF

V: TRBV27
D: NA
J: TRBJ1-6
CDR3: CASSLGGVGSPLHF

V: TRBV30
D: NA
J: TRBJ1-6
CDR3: CAWSGTASSYNSPLHF

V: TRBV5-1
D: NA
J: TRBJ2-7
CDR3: CASSLPTPTYEQYF

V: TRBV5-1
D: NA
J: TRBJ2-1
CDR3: CASSFPDNEQFF

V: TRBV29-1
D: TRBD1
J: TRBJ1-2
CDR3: CSSGTGGNYGYTF

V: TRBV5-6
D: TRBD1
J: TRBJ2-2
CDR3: CASSPGTGYTGELFF

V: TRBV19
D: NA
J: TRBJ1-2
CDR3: CASSTTVATNYGYTF